Presented here are 27 T cell receptor beta chains from one specimen sequenced in a study of T cells in Graves' hyperthyroidism and ophthalmopathy. RNA transcripts provided the source from which TCR beta CDR3 regions were amplified. Researchers ran a first-round RT-PCR on the TCR CDR3 using the HTBI primer set. TCRdb re-derived calls from the multiplex PCR reads in MiXCR, one entry per CDR3 protein. The profile covers under 700,000 distinct CDR3 sequences, with over 15% appearing a single time and under 20% taken by the ten largest. Material: blood. Receptor source: a woman aged 18-29 years with Graves' hyperthyroidism.

The sample holds many counts of this clonotype. The chain has TRBV2 and TRBJ2-7; D remains ambiguous. This CDR3 comprises 14 residues. V was cut by 3 bases and J by 4 bases, with 13 bases left in between. From germline, CDR1 is SNHLY and CDR2 FYNNEI. CDR3 sequence reads: CASSDIGGRYEQYF. In nucleotides, the CDR3 is TGTGCCAGCAGTGATATAGGCGGCCGATACGAGCAGTACTTC.

A few counts support this clonotype. CDR3 sequence reads: CASSQNRDGYTF. DNA of the CDR3: TGTGCCAGCAGTCAAAACAGGGACGGCTACACCTTC. This chain links TRBV12-3 or TRBV12-4 with TRBJ1-2; a weak D match, TRBD1 (6 bases). The CDR3 consists of 12 residues. V dropped 5 bases and J dropped 8 bases, with 12 bases sitting between them.

V and J are TRBV20-1 and TRBJ2-3; D unresolved. Germline assignment: CDR1 DFQATT and CDR2 SNEGSKA (reference sequence). CDR3 length: 16 residues. Trimming cost V 3 bases and J 0 bases, with 16 bases left between them. The CDR3 is CSASRPHGRSTDTQYF. The CDR3 DNA reads TGCAGTGCTAGTAGACCACACGGAAGAAGCACAGATACGCAGTATTTT.

Only a few counts were recorded for this clonotype. The chain is built from TRBV6-1 and TRBJ1-2; no reliable D call. This CDR3 has 11 residues. CDR1 and CDR2 from the germline V gene are MNHNS and SASEGT. Trimming shortened V by 6 bases and J by 4 bases, and 6 bases separated the two germline ends. DNA of the CDR3: TGTGCCAGCAGGCGAGGCTATGGCTACACCTTC. Amino acid sequence: CASRRGYGYTF.

This rearrangement joins TRBV5-1 to TRBJ2-1; perhaps TRBD2 as D (6 bases). V shed 5 bases and J shed 7 bases, with 16 bases lying between them. This CDR3 has 14 amino acids. Germline values: CDR1 SGHRS, CDR2 YFSETQ. This CDR3 is CASRFEIADNEQFF. In DNA, the CDR3 is TGCGCCAGCAGATTCGAGATAGCGGATAATGAGCAGTTCTTC.

This clonotype was detected ten times or more. The chain recombines TRBV28 with TRBJ2-7; D unclear. The CDR3 covers 11 residues. V lost 4 bases, J lost 8 bases, and 9 bases lay in between. The germline V gene has CDR1 MDHEN and CDR2 SYDVKM. CDR3 in DNA: TGTGCCAGCAGTTCCCCTACGCAGCAGTACTTC. This encodes CASSSPTQQYF.

The chain uses TRBV11-3 and TRBJ2-6; no clear D gene. In germline, CDR1 is SGHNT, CDR2 YENEEA. This CDR3 has 14 amino acids. Deletions cut 1 base from V and 4 bases from J, with 5 bases between. CDR3 in DNA: TGTGCCAGCAGCTTAGTAGCCGGGGCCAACGTCCTGACTTTC. Its protein is CASSLVAGANVLTF. The variable domain in full, with the rest retrieved from reference TRBV11-3 and TRBJ2-6, is EAGVVQSPRYKIIEKKQPVAFWCNPISGHNTLYWYLQNLGQGPELLIRYENEEAVDDSQLPKDRFSAERLKGVDSTLKIQPAELGDSAVYLCASSLVAGANVLTFGAGSRLTVL.

This clonotype showed up just a few times. The junction does not match germline at one end; this may be a read error. The genes are TRBV5-1 and TRBJ1-1; 7 bases map to TRBD1. CDR1 is SGHRS and CDR2 is YFSETQ in the germline V gene. The CDR3 is made up of 13 amino acids. For the CDR3, the DNA is TGCGCCAGCAGCTTGGGTGACAGGGCTGACGCTTTCTTT. Translation gives CASSLGDRADAFF. Full variable domain (outside the CDR3, taken from reference TRBV5-1 and TRBJ1-1): KAGVTQTPRYLIKTRGQQVTLSCSPISGHRSVSWYQQTPGQGLQFLFEYFSETQRNKGNFPGRFSGRQFSNSRSEMNVSTLELGDSALYLCASSLGDRADAFFGQGTRLTVV.

V gene TRBV18 combines with J gene TRBJ2-5; TRBD1 matches at 10 bases. Germline V lookup: CDR1 KGHSH, CDR2 LQKENI. J gave up 3 bases and V 3 bases, and 4 bases lay outside the gene matches. The CDR3 has 15 amino acids. The CDR3 nucleotides are TGTGCCAGCTCACCTCGGGACAGGGGTGAAGAGACCCAGTACTTC. Translating it yields CASSPRDRGEETQYF.

The chain carries TRBV5-1 and TRBJ2-1; 8 bases are shared with TRBD2. This CDR3 has 15 amino acids. Germline V CDR1 and CDR2: SGHRS, YFSETQ. The V gene end was trimmed by 1 base and the J gene end by 9 bases; junction bases not matched to a gene: 9. The CDR3 DNA sequence: TGCGCCAGCAGCTTGCTTCGGGCGGGGGGCACTGAGCAGTTCTTC. It codes for CASSLLRAGGTEQFF.

There are many counts of this clonotype. V is TRBV7-6 and J is TRBJ2-3; TRBD2 aligns across 9 bases. Germline V CDR1 and CDR2: SGHVS, FNYEAQ. The CDR3 loop spans 18 amino acids. The trim removed 1 base at V and 0 bases at J, leaving 8 bases unmatched. CDR3: CASSLGEETSGSTDTQYF. The CDR3 nucleotides read TGTGCCAGCAGCTTAGGGGAAGAGACTAGCGGTAGCACAGATACGCAGTATTTT. Full variable domain (rest looked up from reference TRBV7-6 and TRBJ2-3): GAGVSQSPRYKVTKRGQDVALRCDPISGHVSLYWYRQALGQGPEFLTYFNYEAQQDKSGLPNDRFSAERPEGSISTLTIQRTEQRDSAMYRCASSLGEETSGSTDTQYFGPGTRLTVL.

This clonotype came up many times. The J gene is TRBJ2-5, the V gene TRBV29-1; 7 bases match TRBD1. CDR3 size: 16 residues. J gave up 5 bases and V 0 bases, and 12 bases lay outside the gene matches. From germline, CDR1 is SQVTM and CDR2 ANQGSEA. The CDR3 sequence is CSVEDPARQGSETQYF. CDR3 nucleotide sequence: TGCAGCGTTGAAGACCCAGCTCGACAGGGCTCGGAGACCCAGTACTTC.

The chain is built from TRBV19 and TRBJ2-7; the D is unclear. This CDR3 region has 10 residues. The germline V gene has CDR1 LNHDA and CDR2 SQIVND (reference sequence). The CDR3 here is CGTCSYEQYF. CDR3 coding DNA: TGTGGCACCTGTTCCTACGAGCAGTACTTC. The full variable domain, completed using reference TRBV19 and TRBJ2-7, is DGGITQSPKYLFRKEGQNVTLSCEQNLNHDAMYWYRQDPGQGLRLIYYSQIVNDFQKGDIAEGYSVSREKKESFPLTVTSAQKNPTAFYLCGTCSYEQYFGPGTRLTVT.

Many counts were recorded for this clonotype. CDR3 coding DNA: TGTGCCAGCAGTTACTTCGGACAGGGGAACTATGGCTACACCTTC. As protein: CASSYFGQGNYGYTF. The chain employs TRBV6-6 and TRBJ1-2, with 9 bases fitting TRBD1. Germline V gene data show CDR1 as MNHNY and CDR2 as SVGAGI (reference sequence). Unmatched junction bases numbered 2, after V lost 1 base and J lost 2 bases. The CDR3 covers 15 residues.

CDR3 loop: CASSQVKGNYGYTF. The CDR3 DNA sequence: TGTGCCAGCAGCCAAGTAAAGGGTAACTATGGCTACACCTTC. The chain uses TRBV4-2 and TRBJ1-2; D unresolved. CDR1 is LGHNA, CDR2 YNFKEQ, per germline. This CDR3 spans 14 amino acids. V was shortened by 1 base and J by 1 base, with 7 bases between the two germline ends.

This clonotype was observed many times. The genes are TRBV27 and TRBJ2-5; D is uncertain. CDR3 size: 14 residues. In germline, CDR1 is MNHEY, CDR2 SMNVEV (reference sequence). V gave up 3 bases and J gave up 5 bases, with 13 bases separating them. Written as DNA, the CDR3 is TGTGCCAGCAGTTTTTTTTCGTTTGAGGAGACCCAGTACTTC. Translating it yields CASSFFSFEETQYF.

This clonotype was recorded a few times. The CDR3 DNA is TGTGCCATCGGGGCTAAAAATGAGCAGTTCTTC. Translating it yields CAIGAKNEQFF. The rearrangement joins TRBV10-3 to TRBJ2-1; the D gene is possibly TRBD1 (5 bases). There are 11 residues in the CDR3. Trimming stripped 8 bases from V and 7 bases from J, with 9 bases between. Germline lookup yields CDR1 ENHRY and CDR2 SYGVKD.

V usage is TRBV24-1 and J usage is TRBJ2-2; 7 bases match TRBD1. The CDR3 covers 15 residues. The ends lost 5 bases at V and 5 bases at J; junction bases unmatched: 7. Germline V gene sequence: CDR1 KGHDR, CDR2 SFDVKD. For the CDR3, the DNA is TGTGCCACCAGTGGTAGGGGGCGGCAAACCGGGGAGCTGTTTTTT. Encoded protein: CATSGRGRQTGELFF.

The sample holds a few counts of this clonotype. The chain links TRBV7-2 to TRBJ2-7; TRBD2 might be the D (6 bases). With 5 bases removed from V and 4 bases from J, the gap between germline ends came to 18 bases. The CDR3 runs to 15 residues. Germline CDR1 and CDR2: SGHTA and FQGNSA. CDR3 region: CASSPSWLASYEQYF. The CDR3 DNA reads as TGTGCCAGCAGCCCTAGCTGGCTAGCGTCTTACGAGCAGTACTTC.

This clonotype has at least ten counts. The V and J genes are TRBV7-8 and TRBJ2-1; 9 positions agree with TRBD2. The junction had 21 bases not matched to a gene; V was cut back by 5 bases and J by 10 bases. Germline V gene lookup returns CDR1 SGHVS and CDR2 FQNEAQ. CDR3 length equals 18 residues. CDR3 coding DNA: TGTGCCAGCAGCCCCGGACTAGCGAACGCCTTTTTACCCTTCGAGCAGTTCTTC. This encodes CASSPGLANAFLPFEQFF.

This clonotype showed up just a few times. The V and J genes are TRBV6-1 and TRBJ1-3; D might be TRBD1 (6 bases). This CDR3 spans 16 amino acids. The germline V gene has CDR1 MNHNS and CDR2 SASEGT. Deletions cut 5 bases from V and 3 bases from J, with 17 bases between. The CDR3 nucleotides read TGTGCCAGCAGTTCCCGACTGGGGGCAAATGGAAACACCATATATTTT. This encodes CASSSRLGANGNTIYF.

This chain joins TRBV30 and TRBJ2-7, with D perhaps matching TRBD1 or TRBD2 (5 bases each). Germline V CDR1 and CDR2: GTSNPN, SVGIG (reference sequence). The CDR3 totals 15 residues. Trimming cost V 3 bases and J 2 bases, with 17 bases left between them. CDR3 nucleotide sequence: TGTGCCTGGAGCAGAGCCGGGACCCGCACCTACGAGCAGTACTTC. This codes for CAWSRAGTRTYEQYF.

This clonotype was detected once. In DNA form, the CDR3 reads TGTGCCAGCAGTTTTATTCTGGGACAGGGGATCTACGAGCAGTACTTC. Translating it yields CASSFILGQGIYEQYF. The V call is TRBV27, the J call TRBJ2-7; TRBD1 agrees at 10 bases. The CDR3 spans 16 residues. Trimming removed 3 bases from V and 3 bases from J; junction bases left unmatched: 8. The germline V gene encodes CDR1 MNHEY and CDR2 SMNVEV (reference sequence).

This clonotype has at least ten counts. V gene TRBV11-2 combines with J gene TRBJ1-1, with D possibly being TRBD1 (5 bases). Trimming removed 6 bases at V and 1 base at J, with 12 bases between. Germline V gene lookup returns CDR1 SGHAT and CDR2 FQNNGV. There are 14 residues in the CDR3. CDR3 DNA: TGTGCCAGCAGTACCGGGGCAACGAACACTGAAGCTTTCTTT. It specifies CASSTGATNTEAFF. The whole variable domain, filled in from reference TRBV11-2 and TRBJ1-1, reads EAGVAQSPRYKIIEKRQSVAFWCNPISGHATLYWYQQILGQGPKLLIQFQNNGVVDDSQLPKDRFSAERLKGVDSTLKIQPAKLEDSAVYLCASSTGATNTEAFFGQGTRLTVV.

The genes are TRBV18 and TRBJ2-2, with 9 bases matching TRBD1. Trimming at V came to 2 bases and at J to 6 bases, leaving 4 bases not matched to a gene. This CDR3 contains 15 residues. The germline CDR1 and CDR2 sequences are KGHSH and LQKENI. CDR3 bases: TGTGCCAGCTCACCAAGGACAGGGGAGGCCGGGGAGCTGTTTTTT. Protein: CASSPRTGEAGELFF.

The chain has TRBV20-1 and TRBJ2-7; 11 bases are a match to TRBD2. The CDR3 consists of 15 residues. Trimming at V came to 3 bases and at J to 2 bases, leaving 6 bases not matched to a gene. Germline loops: CDR1 DFQATT, CDR2 SNEGSKA (reference sequence). CDR3 sequence: CSARPQGLAAYEQYF. CDR3 nucleotides: TGCAGTGCTAGGCCCCAGGGACTAGCGGCCTACGAGCAGTACTTC.

As DNA, the CDR3 is TGCAGCGTCGGTAACGGTGGTGAAGCTTTCTTT. This sequence encodes CSVGNGGEAFF. V gene TRBV29-1 combines with J gene TRBJ1-1; D remains ambiguous. Germline V lookup: CDR1 SQVTM, CDR2 ANQGSEA. V lost 6 bases to trimming and J lost 7 bases, with 12 bases between them. The CDR3 contains 11 residues.